The 13 T cell receptor beta chains below come from one sample, sequenced in a study of radiotherapy plus CTLA-4 blockade in lung cancer. Libraries were prepared by immunoSEQ multiplex PCR; TCRdb keeps only in-frame clonotypes and omits some of them. Of 75,000 or so clones listed, 78% are singletons. The specimen comprised peripheral blood, sampled from a patient treated with radiotherapy plus ipilimumab. These TCRs come from a human donor with non-small cell lung cancer who had a complete response to radiotherapy plus ipilimumab.

The J gene is TRBJ1-2, the V gene TRBV7-2; 7 bases are a match to TRBD1. The CDR3 totals 15 residues. Germline V CDR1 and CDR2: SGHTA, FQGNSA. V shed 4 bases and J 4 bases; nucleotides not matched to a gene: 9. CDR3 amino acids: CASSSGTARGYGYTF. The DNA for the CDR3 is TGTGCCAGCAGCTCCGGGACAGCGCGAGGCTATGGCTACACCTTC. Drawing the rest from reference TRBV7-2 and TRBJ1-2, the complete variable domain is GAGVSQSPSNKVTEKGKDVELRCDPISGHTALYWYRQSLGQGLEFLIYFQGNSAPDKSGLPSDRFSAERTGGSVSTLTIQRTQQEDSAVYLCASSSGTARGYGYTFGSGTRLTVV.

Details on this clone: The same CDR3 also results from other DNA sequences found in this sample. The CDR3 DNA is TGCGCCAGCAGCTTGGCCAGGGGAAACACTGAAGCTTTCTTT. It codes for CASSLARGNTEAFF. The chain joins TRBV5-1 to TRBJ1-1, with a weak D call TRBD1 (6 bases). The germline gives CDR1 SGHRS, CDR2 YFSETQ. Trimming pared 0 bases from V and 2 bases from J, leaving 8 bases between. The length of the CDR3 is 14 residues.

The gene calls are TRBV11-3 and TRBJ2-7; D is undetermined. This CDR3 spans 16 amino acids. The germline gives CDR1 SGHNT, CDR2 YENEEA. Trimming stripped 1 base from V and 0 bases from J, with 13 bases between. The CDR3 loop is CASSLGEALSSYEQYV. For the CDR3, the DNA is TGTGCCAGCAGCTTAGGGGAAGCCCTCAGCTCCTACGAGCAGTACGTC.

The chain carries TRBV5-4 and TRBJ2-7; either TRBD1 or TRBD2 may supply D (5 bases each). The V end lost 4 bases, the J end lost 7 bases, and 18 bases lay between the germline ends. The CDR3 has 14 residues. Per the germline V gene, CDR1 is SGHNT and CDR2 is YYREEE (reference sequence). CDR3 amino acids: CASSRTGRSEEQYF. CDR3 DNA sequence: TGTGCCAGCAGCCGAACGGGGCGTTCCGAGGAGCAGTACTTC. The entire variable domain, with the rest obtained from reference TRBV5-4 and TRBJ2-7, is as follows: ETGVTQSPTHLIKTRGQQVTLRCSSQSGHNTVSWYQQALGQGPQFIFQYYREEENGRGNFPPRFSGLQFPNYSSELNVNALELDDSALYLCASSRTGRSEEQYFGPGTRLTVT.

This clone has ten or more counts. CDR3 sequence (DNA): TGTGCCAGCAGTACCAAGGGGTACTCTGGCTACACCTTC. Its translation is CASSTKGYSGYTF. The chain is built from TRBV2 and TRBJ1-2, with D possibly TRBD1 on 5 matching bases. The germline V gene encodes CDR1 SNHLY and CDR2 FYNNEI. Trimming cost V 5 bases and J 7 bases, with 14 bases left between them. This CDR3 is 13 amino acids long.

V gene TRBV11-2 combines with J gene TRBJ2-1; D is uncertain. The V end was cut by 5 bases, the J end by 9 bases, with 20 bases between. The CDR3 runs to 15 residues. Looked up from germline, CDR1 is SGHAT and CDR2 is FQNNGV. CDR3 residues: CASSPPPGRHSEQFF. CDR3 sequence (DNA): TGTGCCAGCAGCCCTCCACCCGGACGGCACAGTGAGCAGTTCTTC.

The rearrangement uses TRBV18 and TRBJ2-5, with D hard to call. V dropped 1 base and J dropped 5 bases, with 5 bases sitting between them. Per germline, CDR1 KGHSH and CDR2 LQKENI. The CDR3 spans 12 residues. CDR3: CASSPRMETQYF. Written as DNA, the CDR3 is TGTGCCAGCTCACCACGAATGGAGACCCAGTACTTC.

This chain links TRBV7-9 with TRBJ2-2; a possible D gene is TRBD1 (5 bases). From germline, CDR1 is SEHNR and CDR2 FQNEAQ (reference sequence). The CDR3 has 14 amino acids. Trimming left V 5 bases short and J 2 bases short, with 9 bases between. CDR3 bases: TGTGCCAGCAGCAGGGGTCAAAACACCGGGGAGCTGTTTTTT. This translates into CASSRGQNTGELFF.

This chain uses TRBV6-1 with TRBJ1-2; the match to TRBD1 covers 9 bases. V lost 7 bases and J lost 7; bases outside the gene matches: 13. CDR3 length: 15 amino acids. Germline CDR1 MNHNS, CDR2 SASEGT. DNA for the CDR3: TGTGCCAGCATGGAGGGTGGACAGGGGCTTGGTGGCTACACCTTC. The encoded protein is CASMEGGQGLGGYTF.

This clone was found a few times. The V call is TRBV30, the J call TRBJ1-2; D remains unclear. The CDR3 runs to 9 residues. Trimming pared 5 bases from V and 8 bases from J, leaving 6 bases between. From germline, CDR1 is GTSNPN and CDR2 SVGIG (reference sequence). CDR3 bases: TGTGCCTGGGTGAGGGGCTACACCTTC. Amino acid sequence: CAWVRGYTF.

This sequence joins TRBV7-6 and TRBJ1-1; TRBD1 is a possible D gene (6 bases). This CDR3 has 14 residues. The V end was cut by 1 base, the J end by 5 bases, with 11 bases between. Germline-derived CDR1 and CDR2 are SGHVS and FNYEAQ. The CDR3 sequence is CASSLVGTPTEAFF. The CDR3 DNA reads as TGTGCCAGCAGCTTAGTCGGGACACCAACTGAAGCTTTCTTT.

This clone was picked up a small number of times. This chain joins TRBV6-1 and TRBJ1-5; TRBD1 matches 7 bases. The CDR3 is 16 amino acids. Trimming removed 2 bases from V and 2 bases from J; junction bases left unmatched: 6. Germline-derived CDR1 and CDR2 are MNHNS and SASEGT. CDR3 region: CASSESSQGGNQPQHF. CDR3 coding DNA: TGTGCCAGCAGTGAAAGTAGTCAGGGGGGCAATCAGCCCCAGCATTTT.

The chain uses TRBV5-1 and TRBJ1-6; D is unclear. The CDR3 spans 15 residues. V shed 0 bases and J shed 7 bases, with 11 bases lying between them. Germline loops: CDR1 SGHRS, CDR2 YFSETQ. The DNA for the CDR3 is TGCGCCAGCAGCTTGGAAGGGAGTGGAAATTCACCCCTCCACTTT. Translated: CASSLEGSGNSPLHF.